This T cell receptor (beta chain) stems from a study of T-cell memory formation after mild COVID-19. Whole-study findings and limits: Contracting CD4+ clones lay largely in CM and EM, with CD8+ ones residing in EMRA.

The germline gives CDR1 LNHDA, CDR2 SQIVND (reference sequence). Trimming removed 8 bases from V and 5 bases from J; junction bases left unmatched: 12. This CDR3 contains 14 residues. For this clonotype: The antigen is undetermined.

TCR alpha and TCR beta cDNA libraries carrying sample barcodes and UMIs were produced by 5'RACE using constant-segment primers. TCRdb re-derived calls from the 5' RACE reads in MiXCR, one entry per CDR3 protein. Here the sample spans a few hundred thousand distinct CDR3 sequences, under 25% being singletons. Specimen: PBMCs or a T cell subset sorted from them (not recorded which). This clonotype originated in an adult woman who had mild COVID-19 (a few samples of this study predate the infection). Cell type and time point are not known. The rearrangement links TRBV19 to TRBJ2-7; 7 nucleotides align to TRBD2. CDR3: CASQGSGGRHEQYF. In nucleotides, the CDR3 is TGTGCCAGTCAGGGAAGTGGCGGGAGACACGAGCAGTACTTC.